These 15 T cell receptor beta chains share one sample of origin, sequenced in a study of early T cells in non-severe SARS-CoV-2 infection. TCRdb passed the 5' RACE reads through MiXCR, listing each CDR3 protein once. The sample has tens of thousands of distinct CDR3 sequences; less than 9.5% are singletons. Sequencing used whole blood, obtained at baseline. The receptors stem from an adult who was a healthcare worker with PCR-confirmed SARS-CoV-2 infection or an uninfected control (not recorded which).

The chain is built from TRBV11-2 and TRBJ2-2, with D unclear. The CDR3 is 10 amino acids. Trimming took 6 bases from V and 9 from J, leaving 5 bases between them. The V gene's germline CDR1 is SGHAT and CDR2 FQNNGV. CDR3 sequence: CASRLRELFF. CDR3 sequence (DNA): TGTGCCAGCAGACTTCGGGAGCTGTTTTTT.

The genes are TRBV7-9 and TRBJ2-7; 9 bases align to TRBD1. With 5 bases clipped from V and 2 bases from J, the junction kept 10 bases outside the gene matches. Germline V lookup: CDR1 SEHNR, CDR2 FQNEAQ (reference sequence). This CDR3 spans 16 amino acids. CDR3 amino acids: CASSKTGTGIAYEQYF. The CDR3 DNA sequence: TGTGCCAGCAGCAAGACCGGGACAGGGATCGCCTACGAGCAGTACTTC.

This clonotype was counted between two and nine times. The V gene is TRBV12-3 or TRBV12-4, the J gene TRBJ1-6; possible D gene TRBD1, 6 bases. The CDR3 spans 14 residues. The V end lost 3 bases, the J end lost 11 bases, and 14 bases lay between the germline ends. This chain's CDR3 is CASSLRGALTPLHF. The CDR3 region has the DNA TGTGCCAGCAGTTTGAGGGGGGCGCTTACACCCCTCCACTTT.

There are many counts of this clonotype. The chain links TRBV20-1 to TRBJ2-3; D is perhaps TRBD2 (6 bases). Germline CDR1 reads DFQATT; CDR2 reads SNEGSKA (reference sequence). The CDR3 runs to 15 residues. V was cut by 5 bases and J by 5 bases, with 20 bases left in between. CDR3 in DNA: TGCAGTGCTCTAGCCCGGGCTAGCGAAATAGATACGCAGTATTTT. Amino acids: CSALARASEIDTQYF.

The rearrangement links TRBV10-3 to TRBJ1-1; weak D call: TRBD1 (6 bases). Germline values: CDR1 ENHRY, CDR2 SYGVKD. The V end was cut by 2 bases, the J end by 2 bases, with 15 bases between. The CDR3 has 16 residues. The CDR3 region is CAISESYRTDNTEAFF. In DNA form, the CDR3 reads TGTGCCATCAGTGAGAGTTACCGGACAGACAACACTGAAGCTTTCTTT.

The chain employs TRBV7-2 and TRBJ1-5; the D is unclear. This CDR3 contains 17 residues. CDR1 and CDR2 (germline): SGHTA, FQGNSA. Trimming took 0 bases from V and 2 from J, leaving 14 bases between them. CDR3 bases: TGTGCCAGCAGCTTAGCCCCCCAATTGGGTGGCAATCAGCCCCAGCATTTT. Its protein product is CASSLAPQLGGNQPQHF.

This clonotype has ten or more counts. The chain carries TRBV7-2 and TRBJ2-5; D unresolved. The CDR3 loop spans 14 amino acids. Trimming took off 1 base at V and 3 bases at J, with 9 bases between the two ends. Germline assignment: CDR1 SGHTA and CDR2 FQGNSA. The CDR3 DNA reads as TGTGCCAGCAGCTTAGTTAATGGGGAAGAGACCCAGTACTTC. This sequence encodes CASSLVNGEETQYF.

This clonotype has more than one count but fewer than ten. Mismatch with germline at one junction end may stem from a read error. The chain recombines TRBV11-3 with TRBJ2-2; possible D gene TRBD2, 6 bases. The CDR3 has 16 residues. CDR1 and CDR2 from the germline V gene are SGHNT and YENEEA. The CDR3 loop reads CTSSLVGGPNTGELFF. The CDR3 nucleotides are TGTACCAGCAGCTTAGTCGGGGGACCGAACACCGGGGAGCTGTTTTTT.

This clonotype was observed many times. The chain is built from TRBV28 and TRBJ1-1, with 8 bases matching TRBD1. The V gene's germline CDR1 is MDHEN and CDR2 SYDVKM. This CDR3 is 14 amino acids long. Trimming cost V 5 bases and J 4 bases; bases outside gene matches: 6. For the CDR3, the DNA is TGTGCCAGCAGTCTTAACAGGGGGTCCACTGAAGCTTTCTTT. Translated, it gives CASSLNRGSTEAFF.

This clonotype was counted ten times or more. The chain employs TRBV2 and TRBJ2-7; no clear D gene. V gave up 5 bases and J gave up 3 bases, with 17 bases separating them. This CDR3 is 15 amino acids long. CDR1 is SNHLY, CDR2 FYNNEI, per germline. CDR3 sequence (DNA): TGTGCCAGCAGTCCACACCTCGGGCCACGCTACGAGCAGTACTTC. Translation gives CASSPHLGPRYEQYF.

This clonotype has only a few counts. The V and J genes are TRBV6-5 and TRBJ2-5, with D tentatively TRBD1 (6 bases). The CDR3 loop spans 13 amino acids. The V end was cut by 4 bases, the J end by 3 bases, with 9 bases between. Per germline, CDR1 MNHEY and CDR2 SVGAGI. The CDR3 nucleotides read TGTGCCAGCAGTTGGGACACCAAAGAGACCCAGTACTTC. Its translation is CASSWDTKETQYF.

This clonotype came up many times. The chain's CDR3 is CASSAGQGVDSPLHF. CDR3 DNA: TGTGCCAGCAGCGCGGGACAGGGCGTCGATTCACCCCTCCACTTT. V is TRBV7-6 and J is TRBJ1-6; 9 positions match TRBD1. Per the germline V gene, CDR1 is SGHVS and CDR2 is FNYEAQ. The CDR3 length is 15 residues. J lost 8 bases, V lost 5 bases, and 7 bases had no gene match.

Only a few counts were recorded for this clonotype. The chain couples TRBV6-6 to TRBJ2-3; 9 nucleotides match TRBD1. V shed 6 bases, J shed 5 bases, and the junction held 9 bases outside the gene matches. The CDR3 covers 15 residues. Per the germline V gene, CDR1 is MNHNY and CDR2 is SVGAGI (reference sequence). CDR3 DNA sequence: TGTGCCAGCAGAGCCGGGACAGGGTTAGTAGATACGCAGTATTTT. Translating gives CASRAGTGLVDTQYF.

The chain joins TRBV28 to TRBJ2-7, with D perhaps given as TRBD1 or TRBD2 (5 bases each). CDR1 is MDHEN, CDR2 SYDVKM, per germline. CDR3 size: 14 residues. The germline V and J ends were trimmed by 7 bases and 7 bases, with 20 bases remaining between them. CDR3 sequence reads: CASIRDGTPQEQYF. The CDR3, as DNA: TGTGCCAGCATAAGGGACGGGACCCCCCAAGAGCAGTACTTC.

This chain uses TRBV25-1 with TRBJ1-2; 7 bases agree with TRBD1. The CDR3 runs 15 residues. The trim removed 3 bases at V and 4 bases at J, leaving 8 bases unmatched. CDR1 is MGHDK and CDR2 is SYGVNS in the germline V gene. The CDR3 here is CASSDGQVAGYGYTF. Written as DNA, the CDR3 is TGTGCCAGCAGTGATGGACAGGTCGCAGGCTATGGCTACACCTTC.